Listed here are 5 T cell receptor beta chains from one sample, sequenced in a study of blood T cell repertoires in COVID-19 (dated by TCRdb to 2018 to 2021). Library generation was performed with the immunoSEQ multiplex PCR assay. Drawn from immuneACCESS, this table holds only the in-frame rearrangements with V and J called that TCRdb kept. Clones are partly lost; checked studies trace under half to an unresolved V gene and leave the rest unexplained. Across this sample there are about 130,000 clones, with approximately 86% seen only once. Approximately 2.2% of the sample lies in the top ten. Material for sequencing was PBMCs or T cells enriched from blood (not recorded which). Every receptor here comes from a woman aged 45-60 years who had recovered from COVID-19.

The chain has TRBV7-9 and TRBJ2-2; D may be TRBD1 (6 bases). The germline gives CDR1 SEHNR, CDR2 FQNEAQ (reference sequence). Trimming pared 3 bases from V and 4 bases from J, leaving 9 bases between. This CDR3 comprises 14 residues. The CDR3 loop reads CASSFGRGTGELFF. In DNA form, the CDR3 reads TGTGCCAGCAGCTTTGGCAGGGGCACCGGGGAGCTGTTTTTT.

Details on this clone: At one boundary the junction diverges from the germline segment, which might be a read error. This chain uses TRBV7-7 with TRBJ2-6; 7 bases match TRBD1. Germline lookup yields CDR1 SSHAT and CDR2 FNYEAQ (reference sequence). The CDR3 loop spans 16 amino acids. The CDR3 DNA sequence: TGTGCTAGCAGCTTAGGGACAGCCTCTGGGGCCAACGTCCTGACTTTC. This translates into CASSLGTASGANVLTF.

The chain combines TRBV6-5 with TRBJ2-5, with a possible D match to TRBD2 (6 bases). CDR3 length: 14 amino acids. Trimming removed 6 bases at V and 5 bases at J, with 16 bases between. Germline assignment: CDR1 MNHEY and CDR2 SVGAGI. CDR3 in DNA: TGTGCCAGCAGCCCCCCCGGGGGTGACGAGACCCAGTACTTC. It yields the protein CASSPPGGDETQYF.

The V call is TRBV19, the J call TRBJ1-5; perhaps TRBD1 as D (6 bases). Trimming stripped 7 bases from V and 0 bases from J, with 13 bases between. CDR3 length: 15 amino acids. Germline values: CDR1 LNHDA, CDR2 SQIVND (reference sequence). CDR3 in DNA: TGTGCCAGTACCTGGACAGCCGTTAGCAATCAGCCCCAGCATTTT. It codes for CASTWTAVSNQPQHF.

The CDR3 region is CASSIVPGHYGYTF. The CDR3 DNA follows: TGTGCCAGTAGTATAGTACCAGGCCACTATGGCTACACCTTC. The V and J genes are TRBV19 and TRBJ1-2; D unresolved. Germline CDR1 and CDR2: LNHDA and SQIVND (reference sequence). The CDR3 is 14 amino acids. V lost 1 base, J lost 3 bases, and 9 bases lay in between. The complete variable domain, with remaining parts taken from reference TRBV19 and TRBJ1-2, reads DGGITQSPKYLFRKEGQNVTLSCEQNLNHDAMYWYRQDPGQGLRLIYYSQIVNDFQKGDIAEGYSVSREKKESFPLTVTSAQKNPTAFYLCASSIVPGHYGYTFGSGTRLTVV.